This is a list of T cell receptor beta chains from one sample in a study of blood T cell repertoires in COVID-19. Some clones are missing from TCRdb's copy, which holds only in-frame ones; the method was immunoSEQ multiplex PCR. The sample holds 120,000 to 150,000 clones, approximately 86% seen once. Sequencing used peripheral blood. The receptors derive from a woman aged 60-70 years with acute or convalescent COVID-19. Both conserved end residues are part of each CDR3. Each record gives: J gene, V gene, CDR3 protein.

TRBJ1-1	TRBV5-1	CASSSRQYEAFF
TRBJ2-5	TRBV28	CASSLDIQETQYF
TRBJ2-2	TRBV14	CASSRDLIGTGELFF
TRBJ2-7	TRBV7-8	CASSLGRDSEQYF
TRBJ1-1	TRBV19	CASNQGVVTEAFF
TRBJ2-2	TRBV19	CASIPAGGPGAFTGELFF
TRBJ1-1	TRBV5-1	CASRPGTLNTEAFF
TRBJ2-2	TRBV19	CASSIPGQGGTGELFF
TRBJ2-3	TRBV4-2	CASSQDLTRLPRLAGITDTQYF
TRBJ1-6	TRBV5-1	CASSSFPGQGSSYNSPLHF
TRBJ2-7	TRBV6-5	CASSSDRGRYEQYF
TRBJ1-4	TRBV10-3	CAIRGQGDEKLFF
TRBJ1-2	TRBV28	CASSSVDGYTF
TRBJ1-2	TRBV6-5	CASSTSTGGGYGYTF
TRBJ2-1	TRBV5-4	CASSLRPSGGIGNEQFF